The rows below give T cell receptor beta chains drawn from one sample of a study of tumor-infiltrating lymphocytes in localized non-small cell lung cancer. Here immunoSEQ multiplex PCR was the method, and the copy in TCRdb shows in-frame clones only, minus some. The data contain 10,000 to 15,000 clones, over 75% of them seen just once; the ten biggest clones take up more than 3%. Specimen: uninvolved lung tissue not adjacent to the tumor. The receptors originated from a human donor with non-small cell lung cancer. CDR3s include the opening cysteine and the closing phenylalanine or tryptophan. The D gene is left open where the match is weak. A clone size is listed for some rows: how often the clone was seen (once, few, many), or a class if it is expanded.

CDR3: CACWAANTGELFF
DNA: TGTGCCTGTTGGGCAGCGAACACCGGGGAGCTGTTTTTT
J: TRBJ2-2
V: TRBV30
D: .
size: .

CDR3: CASSPLGGPTGELFF
DNA: TGTGCCAGCAGTCCCCTGGGGGGGCCGACCGGGGAGCTGTTTTTT
J: TRBJ2-2
V: TRBV9
D: .
size: once

CDR3: CASSLLGSTDTQYF
DNA: TGTGCCAGCAGTTTATTGGGGAGCACAGATACGCAGTATTTT
J: TRBJ2-3
V: TRBV27
D: .
size: .

CDR3: CATSRDRGNYEQYF
DNA: TGTGCCACCAGCAGGGACAGGGGGAACTACGAGCAGTACTTC
J: TRBJ2-7
V: TRBV15
D: TRBD1
size: .

CDR3: CASSYTGNGQPQHF
DNA: TGTGCCAGCAGTTATACAGGGAATGGACAGCCCCAGCATTTT
J: TRBJ1-5
V: TRBV6-5
D: .
size: .

CDR3: CASSLNQGSPLHF
DNA: TGTGCCAGCAGCTTAAACCAGGGTTCACCCCTCCACTTT
J: TRBJ1-6
V: TRBV7-3
D: .
size: .

CDR3: CATLRTGVNYGYTF
DNA: TGTGCCACCTTGAGGACAGGAGTCAACTATGGCTACACCTTC
J: TRBJ1-2
V: TRBV6-5
D: TRBD1
size: .

CDR3: CASTMTGYDTEAFF
DNA: TGTGCCAGCACTATGACAGGGTACGACACTGAAGCTTTCTTT
J: TRBJ1-1
V: TRBV6-1
D: TRBD1
size: .

CDR3: CASSRDRVNTGELFF
DNA: TGTGCCAGCAGTAGGGACAGGGTGAACACCGGGGAGCTGTTTTTT
J: TRBJ2-2
V: TRBV7-8
D: TRBD1
size: .

CDR3: CASSYFGPDTGELFF
DNA: .
J: TRBJ2-2
V: TRBV6-6
D: .
size: .

CDR3: CAWRRRETTEAFF
DNA: TGTGCCTGGAGGAGGAGGGAAACCACTGAAGCTTTCTTT
J: TRBJ1-1
V: TRBV30
D: .
size: once

CDR3: CASSHDRQGDGYTF
DNA: TGTGCCAGCTCTCACGACAGGCAGGGGGATGGCTACACCTTC
J: TRBJ1-2
V: TRBV18
D: TRBD1
size: .

CDR3: CASSPSYTEAFF
DNA: TGTGCCAGCAGTCCCAGCTACACTGAAGCTTTCTTT
J: TRBJ1-1
V: TRBV2
D: .
size: .

CDR3: CASSPLGGADTQYF
DNA: TGTGCCAGCAGCCCACTAGGGGGAGCAGATACGCAGTATTTT
J: TRBJ2-3
V: TRBV7-9
D: .
size: .

CDR3: CSANTATNEKLFF
DNA: TGCAGCGCGAACACTGCAACTAATGAAAAACTGTTTTTT
J: TRBJ1-4
V: TRBV29-1
D: .
size: .

CDR3: CASSWAEGTYEQYF
DNA: TGCGCCAGCAGCTGGGCGGAGGGGACCTACGAGCAGTACTTC
J: TRBJ2-7
V: TRBV5-1
D: .
size: .

CDR3: CATSRDSRGAETQYF
DNA: TGTGCCACCAGCAGAGATAGCAGGGGCGCGGAGACCCAGTACTTC
J: TRBJ2-5
V: TRBV15
D: .
size: once

CDR3: CASSGQDTQYF
DNA: TGTGCCAGCAGTGGACAGGATACGCAGTATTTT
J: TRBJ2-3
V: TRBV2
D: .
size: .

CDR3: CASSFERAYEQYF
DNA: TGCGCCAGCAGCTTTGAAAGAGCCTACGAGCAGTACTTC
J: TRBJ2-7
V: TRBV5-1
D: .
size: .

CDR3: CASSEEIAGGSYEQYF
DNA: TGTGCCAGCAGTGAGGAAATAGCGGGGGGGAGCTACGAGCAGTACTTC
J: TRBJ2-7
V: TRBV6-1
D: TRBD2
size: .

CDR3: CASSAGGQGNTGELFF
DNA: TGTGCCAGCTCAGCGGGAGGGCAGGGGAACACCGGGGAGCTGTTTTTT
J: TRBJ2-2
V: TRBV5-4
D: TRBD2
size: .

CDR3: CASSQAWYRQETQYF
DNA: TGCGCCAGCAGCCAAGCGTGGTACAGACAAGAGACCCAGTACTTC
J: TRBJ2-5
V: TRBV4-1
D: .
size: .

CDR3: CAWHLGSGNTIYF
DNA: TGTGCCTGGCACCTAGGCTCTGGAAACACCATATATTTT
J: TRBJ1-3
V: TRBV30
D: .
size: few

CDR3: CASGQSTDTQYF
DNA: TGTGCCAGTGGACAGAGCACAGATACGCAGTATTTT
J: TRBJ2-3
V: TRBV2
D: .
size: .

CDR3: CAISEISPTSAKGKKQFF
DNA: TGTGCCATCAGTGAAATCTCCCCAACTAGCGCAAAGGGTAAGAAGCAGTTCTTC
J: TRBJ2-1
V: TRBV10-3
D: TRBD2
size: once

CDR3: CAWSPRNTEAFF
DNA: TGTGCCTGGAGCCCTCGTAACACTGAAGCTTTCTTT
J: TRBJ1-1
V: TRBV30
D: .
size: .

CDR3: CASSLDRGRFPYF
DNA: TGTGCCAGCAGCCTAGACAGGGGGCGCTTCCCGTACTTC
J: TRBJ2-7
V: TRBV6-5
D: TRBD1
size: .

CDR3: CASSPAESSYNSPLHF
DNA: TGTGCCAGCTCACCCGCAGAGAGCTCCTATAATTCACCCCTCCACTTT
J: TRBJ1-6
V: TRBV18
D: .
size: .

CDR3: CASSSYLGGGQDF
DNA: TGTGCCAGCAGCTCCTACCTTGGCGGGGGGCAGGACTTC
J: TRBJ2-5
V: TRBV7-2
D: TRBD2
size: few

CDR3: CASSLSWDEQFF
DNA: TGTGCCAGCAGCTTGTCCTGGGATGAGCAGTTCTTC
J: TRBJ2-1
V: TRBV7-9
D: .
size: .

CDR3: CASKPARGMNTEAFF
DNA: TGTGCCAGCAAACCGGCACGGGGTATGAACACTGAAGCTTTCTTT
J: TRBJ1-1
V: TRBV27
D: .
size: .

CDR3: CATSRDLGVRYNSPLHF
DNA: TGTGCCACCAGCAGAGATTTGGGGGTACGCTATAATTCACCCCTCCACTTT
J: TRBJ1-6
V: TRBV15
D: .
size: few

CDR3: CASSEARGLGYTF
DNA: TGTGCCAGCAGTGAAGCCAGGGGGCTGGGCTACACCTTC
J: TRBJ1-2
V: TRBV2
D: TRBD1
size: once

CDR3: CAWSVGSGGGNTIYF
DNA: TGTGCCTGGAGTGTTGGGTCAGGCGGTGGAAACACCATATATTTT
J: TRBJ1-3
V: TRBV30
D: .
size: .

CDR3: CASGMGLAGTNEQFF
DNA: TGCGCCAGCGGGATGGGACTAGCGGGCACCAATGAGCAGTTCTTC
J: TRBJ2-1
V: TRBV10-2
D: TRBD2
size: once

CDR3: CASSSTLAGGLETQYF
DNA: TGTGCCAGCAGTTCAACTTTAGCGGGGGGCCTGGAGACCCAGTACTTC
J: TRBJ2-5
V: TRBV6-5
D: TRBD2
size: .

CDR3: CAWSVVGRNNQPQHF
DNA: TGTGCCTGGAGTGTAGTGGGACGGAACAATCAGCCCCAGCATTTT
J: TRBJ1-5
V: TRBV30
D: .
size: .

CDR3: CASSLGGLMAEAFF
DNA: TGTGCCAGCAGCTTAGGGGGTCTGATGGCTGAAGCTTTCTTT
J: TRBJ1-1
V: TRBV13
D: .
size: once

CDR3: CAWSRTGQRSNQPQHF
DNA: TGTGCCTGGAGTCGGACCGGGCAGCGTAGCAATCAGCCCCAGCATTTT
J: TRBJ1-5
V: TRBV30
D: .
size: .

CDR3: CASSPGQIYEQYF
DNA: TGCGCCAGCAGCCCCGGACAAATATACGAGCAGTACTTC
J: TRBJ2-7
V: TRBV5-1
D: .
size: .

CDR3: CASTSGSETQYF
DNA: TGTGCCAGCACGTCAGGGTCAGAGACCCAGTACTTC
J: TRBJ2-5
V: TRBV5-6
D: .
size: .

CDR3: CAISEPKGSAGGADTQYF
DNA: TGTGCCATCAGTGAGCCCAAGGGGAGCGCGGGGGGTGCAGATACGCAGTATTTT
J: TRBJ2-3
V: TRBV10-3
D: TRBD2
size: once

CDR3: CASSLEGSKQYF
DNA: TGTGCCAGCAGCTTAGAGGGCAGCAAGCAGTACTTC
J: TRBJ2-7
V: TRBV13
D: .
size: .

CDR3: CASSREGAGNTIYF
DNA: TGCGCCAGCAGCCGAGAAGGGGCTGGAAACACCATATATTTT
J: TRBJ1-3
V: TRBV5-1
D: .
size: .

CDR3: CASSESGEKLFF
DNA: TGTGCCAGCAGTGAATCTGGGGAAAAACTGTTTTTT
J: TRBJ1-4
V: TRBV2
D: .
size: .

CDR3: CASSRSKGNTGELFF
DNA: TGTGCCAGCAGCCGATCTAAGGGTAACACCGGGGAGCTGTTTTTT
J: TRBJ2-2
V: TRBV28
D: .
size: .

CDR3: CSVLVRGNTGELFF
DNA: TGCAGCGTTTTAGTGAGGGGGAACACCGGGGAGCTGTTTTTT
J: TRBJ2-2
V: TRBV29-1
D: .
size: .

CDR3: CASSQTGGYEQYF
DNA: TGCGCCAGCAGCCAGACAGGGGGCTACGAGCAGTACTTC
J: TRBJ2-7
V: TRBV4-1
D: TRBD1
size: .

CDR3: CASTGFVNEQFF
DNA: TGTGCCAGCACGGGATTTGTCAATGAGCAGTTCTTC
J: TRBJ2-1
V: TRBV6-5
D: .
size: .

CDR3: CASSSTPTRSEAFF
DNA: TGTGCCAGCAGTTCAACACCGACAAGGAGTGAAGCTTTCTTT
J: TRBJ1-1
V: TRBV27
D: .
size: .

CDR3: CASSRDRDYEQYF
DNA: TGCGCCAGCAGCAGGGACAGGGACTACGAGCAGTACTTC
J: TRBJ2-7
V: TRBV5-1
D: TRBD1
size: .

CDR3: CASSTNTKIYTEAFF
DNA: TGTGCCAGCAGTACCAACACCAAGATCTACACTGAAGCTTTCTTT
J: TRBJ1-1
V: TRBV28
D: .
size: .

CDR3: CASSSTDSNQPQHF
DNA: TGTGCCAGCTCATCCACAGATAGCAATCAGCCCCAGCATTTT
J: TRBJ1-5
V: TRBV18
D: .
size: .